The 20 T cell receptor beta chains given below trace back to one sample, sequenced in a study of molecular identifiers for immune sequencing clone quantification. TCRdb independently ran MiXCR on the PCR reads; one entry per CDR3 protein. The sample has around 86,000 distinct CDR3 sequences, roughly 20% seen once. The sequencing sample was made of naive CD8+ T cells from blood, with Jurkat cell RNA spiked in. Subset here: FACS-sorted CD8+CD4-CCR7+CD45RA+ naive T cells. These receptors were obtained from a human donor in good health. Some libraries in this study had Jurkat cell RNA spiked in.

Turning to this clonotype: A clone one base away is much larger, so this may be a read error. The rearrangement joins TRBV29-1 to TRBJ2-7, with 9 bases aligning to TRBD2. The CDR3 is made up of 12 amino acids. The germline CDR1 and CDR2 sequences are SQVTM and ANQGSEA. CDR3 amino acids: CSVRGREYEQCF. CDR3 DNA: TGCAGCGTTCGCGGGAGGGAGTACGAGCAGTGCTTC.

This clonotype came up many times. The genes are TRBV12-5 and TRBJ2-7; the D gene is possibly TRBD2 (5 bases). Germline CDR1 LGHNT, CDR2 FRNRAP. There are 15 residues in the CDR3. The V gene lost 0 bases and the J gene lost 5 bases, with 14 bases spanning the gap. The CDR3 here is CASGLVRGRYNEQYF. Written as DNA, the CDR3 is TGTGCTAGTGGTTTGGTACGTGGGAGATACAACGAGCAGTACTTC.

This clonotype was found many times. The rearrangement uses TRBV6-5 and TRBJ1-1; D possibly corresponds to TRBD1 (6 bases). Germline V gives CDR1 MNHEY, CDR2 SVGAGI. The CDR3 is 15 residues long. Trimming shortened V by 6 bases and J by 1 base, and 15 bases separated the two germline ends. The CDR3 here is CASSLHYRENTEAFF. For the CDR3, the DNA is TGTGCCAGCAGCCTACATTACAGGGAGAACACTGAAGCTTTCTTT.

This clonotype was counted many times. V is TRBV7-9 and J is TRBJ2-3, with D unclear. Trimming pared 5 bases from V and 3 bases from J, leaving 9 bases between. There are 13 residues in the CDR3. Germline CDR1 SEHNR, CDR2 FQNEAQ (reference sequence). Here the CDR3 DNA reads TGTGCCAGCAGCAGCCGGATGACAGATACGCAGTATTTT. The encoded protein is CASSSRMTDTQYF.

This clonotype has a count of ten or more. For the CDR3, the DNA is TGTGCCAGCAGCAAAGCCCCACTAGCGGGGGGACAAGAGACCCAGTACTTC. It is translated as CASSKAPLAGGQETQYF. V gene TRBV21-1 combines with J gene TRBJ2-5; the table assigns TRBD2, which was not confirmed against the DNA. TRBV21-1 is an annotated pseudogene. The CDR3 covers 17 residues.

The sample holds many counts of this clonotype. The chain recombines TRBV6-5 with TRBJ2-3; TRBD2 matches at 12 bases. CDR1 is MNHEY and CDR2 is SVGAGI in the germline V gene. The CDR3 is 15 residues long. The J segment lost 4 bases and the V segment lost 2 bases, leaving 1 base of the junction unmatched. CDR3 nucleotides: TGTGCCAGCAGTTACACTAGCGGGGGGCCAGATACGCAGTATTTT. Amino acids: CASSYTSGGPDTQYF.

This clonotype has at least ten counts. The rearrangement joins TRBV7-6 to TRBJ2-3; D gene unclear. Germline V gives CDR1 SGHVS, CDR2 FNYEAQ. V gave up 1 base and J gave up 3 bases, with 5 bases separating them. The CDR3 is 13 residues long. This CDR3 is CASSLGVTDTQYF. The DNA of the CDR3 is TGTGCCAGCAGCTTAGGAGTAACAGATACGCAGTATTTT.

The J gene is TRBJ2-2, the V gene TRBV20-1, with no clear D. CDR1 is DFQATT and CDR2 is SNEGSKA in the germline V gene (reference sequence). Deletions cut 1 base from V and 5 bases from J, with 8 bases between. The length of the CDR3 is 13 residues. CDR3 loop: CSARGLGTGELFF. CDR3 nucleotide sequence: TGCAGTGCTAGAGGGTTGGGTACCGGGGAGCTGTTTTTT.

The table lists this clonotype with many counts. The rearrangement uses TRBV7-9 and TRBJ2-2; 12 bases agree with TRBD2. V was clipped by 10 bases and J by 4 bases; unmatched bases: 7. The CDR3 covers 15 residues. CDR1 SEHNR and CDR2 FQNEAQ come from the germline V gene (reference sequence). CDR3 in amino acids: CATTRTSGATGELFF. CDR3 in DNA: TGTGCCACCACCCGGACTAGCGGGGCCACCGGGGAGCTGTTTTTT.

There are many counts of this clonotype. The V and J genes are TRBV5-4 and TRBJ2-1; 7 bases line up with TRBD2. This CDR3 contains 17 residues. J was trimmed by 3 bases and V by 5 bases; bases with no gene match: 14. Germline V CDR1 and CDR2: SGHNT, YYREEE (reference sequence). The CDR3 DNA sequence: TGTGCCAGCAGTCGGGGGGTTAGGGACCATATCTACAATGAGCAGTTCTTC. Its protein is CASSRGVRDHIYNEQFF.

This clonotype was counted ten times or more. The chain recombines TRBV5-4 with TRBJ2-3; TRBD2 matches 14 bases. Germline trimming cut 4 bases from V and 5 bases from J; bases unmatched to any gene: 3. Germline loops: CDR1 SGHNT, CDR2 YYREEE (reference sequence). The CDR3 covers 15 residues. The CDR3 nucleotides are TGTGCCAGCAGCCCCGGGACTAGCGGGAGAGATACGCAGTATTTT. Its translation: CASSPGTSGRDTQYF.

This clonotype was recorded at least ten times. The V gene is TRBV4-3, the J gene TRBJ1-1; no firm D call. The CDR3 contains 14 residues. V gave up 3 bases and J gave up 3 bases, with 11 bases separating them. Germline values: CDR1 LGHNA, CDR2 YSLEER. CDR3 nucleotide sequence: TGCGCCAGCAGCCAGACTAGCGGGGACACTGAAGCTTTCTTT. Its protein product is CASSQTSGDTEAFF.

This clonotype appeared many times. This chain uses TRBV28 with TRBJ1-5; D call uncertain. The germline V and J ends were trimmed by 1 base and 1 base, with 5 bases remaining between them. The CDR3 length is 14 residues. The V gene's germline CDR1 is MDHEN and CDR2 SYDVKM. The CDR3 nucleotides read TGTGCCAGCAGTTTATTAGGGAGCAATCAGCCCCAGCATTTT. The encoded protein is CASSLLGSNQPQHF.

This clonotype has ten or more counts. The gene calls are TRBV4-3 and TRBJ1-1, with a tentative D call TRBD1 (6 bases). The germline V and J ends were trimmed by 1 base and 7 bases, with 13 bases remaining between them. Per germline, CDR1 LGHNA and CDR2 YSLEER. This CDR3 region has 14 residues. CDR3 sequence: CASSQGQVGYEAFF. The CDR3 DNA reads as TGCGCCAGCAGCCAAGGACAGGTGGGATATGAAGCTTTCTTT.

This clonotype was found many times. The genes are TRBV3-1 and TRBJ2-7; 8 bases fit TRBD1. After removal of 1 base from V and 4 bases from J, the junction contained 6 bases not matched to a gene. The CDR3 is 15 amino acids. Germline CDR1 and CDR2: LGHDT and YNNKEL (reference sequence). The CDR3 sequence is CASSQARTGNYEQYF. As DNA, the CDR3 is TGTGCCAGCAGCCAAGCCCGGACAGGGAATTACGAGCAGTACTTC.

With regard to this clonotype: This sequence may be a read error, since a much larger clone differs from it by one base. The chain's CDR3 is CASGVAVQGGNTGELFF. For the CDR3, the DNA is TGTGCCAGCGGCGTAGCGGTGCAGGGGGGTAACACCGGGGAGCTGTTTTTT. The rearrangement joins TRBV9 to TRBJ2-2, with D perhaps matching TRBD1 (7 bases). The V gene's germline CDR1 is SGDLS and CDR2 YYNGEE. The CDR3 totals 17 residues. Filled out from reference TRBV9 and TRBJ2-2, the complete variable domain reads DSGVTQTPKHLITATGQRVTLRCSPRSGDLSVYWYQQSLDQGLQFLIQYYNGEERAKGNILERFSAQQFPDLHSELNLSSLELGDSALYFCASGVAVQGGNTGELFFGEGSRLTVL.

There are many counts of this clonotype. CDR3 in amino acids: CASSYNHVYEQYF. The CDR3 nucleotides are TGTGCCAGCAGTTACAATCATGTATACGAGCAGTACTTC. The chain is built from TRBV6-2 or TRBV6-3 and TRBJ2-7; D gene uncertain. This CDR3 has 13 amino acids. V was clipped by 2 bases and J by 4 bases, with 9 bases between them. Germline CDR1 reads MNHEY; CDR2 reads SVGEGT.

J is TRBJ2-1 and V is TRBV12-3 or TRBV12-4, with TRBD1 identical over 7 bases. V shed 5 bases and J 9 bases; nucleotides not matched to a gene: 13. CDR3 size: 15 residues. CDR3 protein: CASSLPPRQGVEQFF. The CDR3 DNA reads as TGTGCCAGCAGTCTCCCACCGAGACAGGGAGTTGAGCAGTTCTTC.

This clonotype is a singleton in its sample. With a much larger clone just one base away, this may be a read error. This sequence joins TRBV24-1 and TRBJ1-4, with TRBD1 matching 7 bases. Germline CDR1 and CDR2: KGHDR and SFDVKD. CDR3 length equals 14 residues. CDR3 amino acids: CATSGQGTNETLFF. For the CDR3, the DNA is TGTGCCACCAGTGGACAGGGAACTAATGAAACACTGTTTTTT.

V gene TRBV29-1 combines with J gene TRBJ1-1; D uncertain. Germline assignment: CDR1 SQVTM and CDR2 ANQGSEA. The CDR3 totals 11 residues. The CDR3 DNA sequence: TGCAGTCTTAGAGATGGAACTGAAGCTTTCTTT. Encoded protein: CSLRDGTEAFF. Looking up the rest from reference TRBV29-1 and TRBJ1-1 gives the full variable domain: SAVISQKPSRDICQRGTSLTIQCQVDSQVTMMFWYRQQPGQSLTLIATANQGSEATYESGFVIDKFPISRPNLTFSTLTVSNMSPEDSSIYLCSLRDGTEAFFGQGTRLTVV.